A single sample gave rise to the 17 T cell receptor beta chains below, sequenced in a study of shared clonotypes between healthy human individuals. TCRdb's copy holds only in-frame clones and misses some; the assay was immunoSEQ multiplex PCR. The sample lists around 2.1 million clones, about 93% occurring once. Terminally differentiated effector memory CD45RA+ cells were left out of the naive CD8 fraction, which was CD45RO-negative and positively selected for CCR7. Source material: naive CD8+ T cells from PBMCs. The receptors stem from a man younger than 35 in good health. Some clones in this sample may be carry-over from other donors' samples.

The V call is TRBV6-5, the J call TRBJ2-7; 7 positions agree with TRBD2. The junction had 7 bases not matched to a gene; V was cut back by 2 bases and J by 3 bases. The CDR3 has 15 amino acids. CDR1 is MNHEY, CDR2 SVGAGI, per germline. The CDR3 loop is CASSYVEGGGYEQYF. The CDR3 DNA is TGTGCCAGCAGTTACGTCGAGGGCGGGGGCTACGAGCAGTACTTC.

The CDR3 spells CASSPRDSANEQFF. CDR3 in DNA: TGCGCCAGCAGCCCCCGGGACAGTGCGAATGAGCAGTTCTTC. The chain recombines TRBV4-3 with TRBJ2-1, with TRBD1 identical over 7 bases. The V and J ends lost 4 bases and 7 bases, in that order; junction bases with no gene match: 7. The CDR3 is 14 amino acids. Germline-derived CDR1 and CDR2 are LGHNA and YSLEER.

The chain uses TRBV15 and TRBJ2-7; TRBD2 might be the D (6 bases). Germline-derived CDR1 and CDR2 are LNHNV and YYDKDF (reference sequence). With 5 bases removed from V and 2 bases from J, the gap between germline ends came to 16 bases. The CDR3 is made up of 15 amino acids. CDR3 nucleotides: TGTGCCACCAGCTCGAGGGACTCAAAGGCCTACGAGCAGTACTTC. Protein sequence: CATSSRDSKAYEQYF.

The J gene is TRBJ2-7, the V gene TRBV19, with a tentative D call TRBD2 (5 bases). Trimming removed 4 bases from V and 5 bases from J, with 15 bases in between. Germline CDR1 is LNHDA and CDR2 is SQIVND (reference sequence). This CDR3 contains 14 residues. In DNA, the CDR3 is TGTGCCAGTAGTACCCTCCCAACTAGTCACGAGCAGTACTTC. Translation gives CASSTLPTSHEQYF.

The gene calls are TRBV5-1 and TRBJ2-1; 12 bases are shared with TRBD2. V trimming: 4 bases; J trimming: 7 bases; junction bases outside the gene matches: 9. The CDR3 extends over 16 amino acids. Germline CDR1 SGHRS, CDR2 YFSETQ. In DNA form, the CDR3 reads TGCGCCAGCAGCCTTGCTCTAGCGGGAGGGATGAATGAGCAGTTCTTC. It yields the protein CASSLALAGGMNEQFF. Complete variable domain (other parts from reference TRBV5-1 and TRBJ2-1): KAGVTQTPRYLIKTRGQQVTLSCSPISGHRSVSWYQQTPGQGLQFLFEYFSETQRNKGNFPGRFSGRQFSNSRSEMNVSTLELGDSALYLCASSLALAGGMNEQFFGPGTRLTVL.

The chain combines TRBV4-1 with TRBJ2-2; no firm D call. The germline gives CDR1 MGHRA, CDR2 YSYEKL. The CDR3 runs to 12 residues. V shed 4 bases and J shed 7 bases, with 7 bases lying between them. CDR3 bases: TGCGCCAGCAGCCTCAGAGGCGGGGAGCTGTTTTTT. This sequence encodes CASSLRGGELFF.

This chain connects TRBV4-1 to TRBJ1-1; 9 nucleotides match TRBD1. The length of the CDR3 is 14 residues. Germline values: CDR1 MGHRA, CDR2 YSYEKL. The V gene end was trimmed by 4 bases and the J gene end by 5 bases; junction bases not matched to a gene: 5. The CDR3 is CASSLSGTGTEAFF. CDR3 nucleotide sequence: TGCGCCAGCAGCCTCTCCGGGACAGGGACTGAAGCTTTCTTT.

The CDR3 DNA reads as TGCGCCAGCAGCCAAGGCTTCCGGACAGTTCTTTACGAGCAGTACTTC. The encoded protein is CASSQGFRTVLYEQYF. The chain links TRBV4-3 to TRBJ2-7, with a possible D match to TRBD1 (6 bases). Trimming took off 1 base at V and 4 bases at J, with 17 bases between the two ends. CDR3 length: 16 residues. CDR1 and CDR2 from the germline V gene are LGHNA and YSLEER.

This rearrangement joins TRBV27 to TRBJ1-1; D call uncertain. Germline V gives CDR1 MNHEY, CDR2 SMNVEV (reference sequence). The CDR3 loop spans 15 amino acids. Trimming pared 2 bases from V and 4 bases from J, leaving 14 bases between. In DNA, the CDR3 is TGTGCCAGCAGTTTAGGAGGAACCTTACGCACTGAAGCTTTCTTT. Translating gives CASSLGGTLRTEAFF.

This sequence joins TRBV28 and TRBJ2-3, with 7 bases that match TRBD2. CDR3 size: 15 residues. V lost 5 bases to trimming and J lost 2 bases; unmatched junction nucleotides: 7. Germline CDR1 is MDHEN and CDR2 is SYDVKM. The CDR3 loop reads CASSEGGSLTDTQYF. The CDR3 coding sequence is TGTGCCAGCAGTGAGGGAGGGAGTCTCACAGATACGCAGTATTTT.

This chain joins TRBV5-6 and TRBJ2-5, with D unresolved. Trimming stripped 0 bases from V and 3 bases from J, with 6 bases between. CDR1 SGHDT and CDR2 YYEEEE come from the germline V gene. This CDR3 region has 13 residues. The CDR3 protein is CASSLEPEETQYF. CDR3 sequence (DNA): TGTGCCAGCAGCTTGGAACCGGAAGAGACCCAGTACTTC. The full variable domain, its missing parts supplied by reference TRBV5-6 and TRBJ2-5, is DAGVTQSPTHLIKTRGQQVTLRCSPKSGHDTVSWYQQALGQGPQFIFQYYEEEERQRGNFPDRFSGHQFPNYSSELNVNALLLGDSALYLCASSLEPEETQYFGPGTRLLVL.

Remarks on this clone: This sample includes further DNA sequences coding for the same CDR3. The rearrangement uses TRBV11-2 and TRBJ1-1; D remains ambiguous. Germline lookup yields CDR1 SGHAT and CDR2 FQNNGV. CDR3 length equals 11 residues. The V and J ends lost 3 bases and 7 bases respectively, with 6 bases between them. DNA of the CDR3: TGTGCCAGCAGCTTGGGAAGTGAAGCTTTCTTT. Its protein product is CASSLGSEAFF.

The CDR3 loop reads CASSWGTGGFADTQYF. CDR3 DNA sequence: TGCGCCAGCAGCTGGGGGACAGGGGGCTTCGCAGATACGCAGTATTTT. The rearrangement joins TRBV5-1 to TRBJ2-3; TRBD1 matches at 12 bases. The CDR3 runs 16 residues. CDR1 is SGHRS and CDR2 is YFSETQ in the germline V gene. Trimming cost V 3 bases and J 4 bases; bases outside gene matches: 6.

V gene TRBV19 combines with J gene TRBJ2-1, with 7 bases fitting TRBD1. This CDR3 spans 15 amino acids. Germline CDR1 and CDR2: LNHDA and SQIVND (reference sequence). Trimming took 5 bases from V and 2 from J; bases not matched to a gene: 6. This CDR3 reads CASSLWQGAYNEQFF. The CDR3 bases are TGTGCCAGTAGTTTATGGCAGGGGGCCTACAATGAGCAGTTCTTC.

This clone was counted between two and nine times. The chain couples TRBV4-1 to TRBJ1-5; 7 bases agree with TRBD1. V gave up 0 bases and J gave up 2 bases; unmatched junction bases: 4. The CDR3 extends over 16 amino acids. In germline, CDR1 is MGHRA, CDR2 YSYEKL. The CDR3 nucleotides are TGCGCCAGCAGCCAAGATCGGACAGGTCGCAATCAGCCCCAGCATTTT. Translation: CASSQDRTGRNQPQHF.

The V and J genes are TRBV7-2 and TRBJ1-5, with D perhaps matching TRBD1 (5 bases). Germline V lookup: CDR1 SGHTA, CDR2 FQGNSA. The CDR3 has 13 residues. V was pared by 1 base and J by 9 bases, with 10 bases between. CDR3 amino acids: CASSLEERGPQHF. The CDR3 bases are TGTGCCAGCAGCTTAGAAGAGAGGGGGCCCCAGCATTTT.

CDR3 region: CASTRLGSYNEQFF. The CDR3, as DNA: TGTGCCAGCACTCGACTGGGGTCCTACAATGAGCAGTTCTTC. V gene TRBV27 combines with J gene TRBJ2-1; D call uncertain. CDR3 length equals 14 residues. The V end was cut by 7 bases, the J end by 1 base, with 11 bases between. Per the germline V gene, CDR1 is MNHEY and CDR2 is SMNVEV (reference sequence).